This T cell receptor (beta chain) was recorded in a study of T cells after posttransplantation cyclophosphamide. Broader study findings: Skin or GI-infiltrating T cells shared few TRB sequences with blood.

Here immunoSEQ multiplex PCR was the method, and the copy in TCRdb shows in-frame clones only, minus some. The sample carries about 15,000 clones, 76% recorded once. This related bone marrow graft donor gave peripheral blood on the day of marrow donation. CDR1 is SGHDT and CDR2 is YYEEEE in the germline V gene. Trimming took 2 bases from V and 4 from J, leaving 16 bases between them. CDR3 length equals 16 residues. With respect to this clone: Its antigen remains unidentified.

The sample was memory CD4+ T cells sorted from PBMCs. The sequence was obtained from a middle-aged man. The chain combines TRBV5-6 with TRBJ1-5; D call uncertain. CDR3 region: CASSFSSGRWNQPQHF. The CDR3 DNA is TGTGCCAGCAGCTTTAGTAGTGGGCGATGGAATCAGCCCCAGCATTTT.